These T cell receptor beta chains were read from a single sample in a study of blood T cell repertoires in COVID-19. Method: immunoSEQ multiplex PCR; TCRdb's copy keeps in-frame clones and lacks some. The sample lists 330,000 or so clones; about 89% were seen once. Specimen: PBMCs or T cells enriched from blood (not recorded which). The receptors stem from a middle-aged man in a cohort exposed to, infected with or recovered from COVID-19 (not recorded which). Each CDR3 is given with its conserved first and last residue. Fields, in order: CDR3 length, V gene, D gene, J gene, clone size, CDR3 protein, CDR3 DNA. A D gene is named only where the DNA matches it firmly. For some rows the clone size is stated as once, few or many, or as a class when expanded; others skip it.

14	TRBV28	-	TRBJ1-4	-	CASSTQAFNEKLFF	TGTGCCAGCAGTACACAGGCTTTCAATGAAAAACTGTTTTTT
13	TRBV5-6	-	TRBJ1-5	-	CASSFGRQQPQHF	TGTGCCAGCAGCTTCGGCAGGCAACAGCCCCAGCATTTT
15	TRBV7-9	-	TRBJ1-4	-	CASSLMTGTNEKLFF	TGTGCCAGCAGCCTGATGACAGGAACTAATGAAAAACTGTTTTTT
13	TRBV7-9	TRBD2	TRBJ2-7	-	CASSLLAGTEQYF	TGTGCCAGCAGCTTGCTAGCGGGAACCGAGCAGTACTTC
14	TRBV4-1	-	TRBJ2-7	-	CASSQRNQGWEQYF	TGCGCCAGCAGCCAGCGGAATCAGGGTTGGGAGCAGTACTTC
12	TRBV27	-	TRBJ2-1	-	CASSLTGNEQFF	TGTGCCAGCAGTTTAACCGGCAATGAGCAGTTCTTC
14	TRBV6-5	-	TRBJ1-1	-	CASSYRQGPLEAFF	TGTGCCAGCAGTTACCGTCAGGGGCCACTTGAAGCTTTCTTT
16	TRBV11-3	TRBD1	TRBJ2-3	-	CASSLGDRASTDTQYF	TGTGCCAGCAGCCTCGGAGACAGGGCTAGCACAGATACGCAGTATTTT
17	TRBV23-1	TRBD2	TRBJ2-3	-	CASSQSERLAGGDTQYF	TGCGCCAGCAGTCAATCGGAACGACTAGCGGGAGGGGATACGCAGTATTTT
15	TRBV10-3	TRBD2	TRBJ2-1	once	CAISEGGRAINEQFF	TGTGCCATCAGTGAGGGCGGGAGGGCCATCAATGAGCAGTTCTTC
15	TRBV6-5	-	TRBJ1-2	-	CASSYDSGGSYGYTF	TGTGCCAGCAGTTACGACTCGGGGGGGTCCTATGGCTACACCTTC
18	TRBV5-1	-	TRBJ1-1	-	CASSLMYPGWPVGTEAFF	TGCGCCAGCAGCTTGATGTATCCAGGGTGGCCGGTGGGCACTGAAGCTTTCTTT
16	TRBV10-3	-	TRBJ2-7	-	CAISEYSDGELSEQYF	TGTGCCATCAGTGAATATAGCGATGGGGAACTCTCCGAGCAGTACTTC
17	TRBV27	-	TRBJ2-1	-	CASSPQRRGTSYNEQFF	TGTGCCAGCAGTCCCCAACGTCGCGGGACCTCCTACAATGAGCAGTTCTTC
20	TRBV7-8	TRBD2	TRBJ2-1	-	CASSLVRGAGGPSFYNEQFF	TGTGCCAGCAGCTTAGTACGCGGTGCGGGAGGGCCGTCTTTCTACAATGAGCAGTTCTTC
15	TRBV5-1	TRBD2	TRBJ2-1	-	CASSLVSGGNNEQFF	TGCGCCAGCAGCTTGGTCAGCGGGGGAAACAATGAGCAGTTCTTC
15	TRBV6-5	TRBD2	TRBJ2-1	-	CASSYSPSGRDEQFF	TGTGCCAGCAGTTACTCGCCTAGCGGGAGGGATGAGCAGTTCTTC
13	TRBV14	-	TRBJ1-1	-	CASSLGGLVEAFF	TGTGCCAGCAGCCTCGGGGGGCTGGTTGAAGCTTTCTTT
16	TRBV5-4	-	TRBJ1-3	-	CASSPAGTLSGNTIYF	TGTGCCAGCAGCCCGGCCGGGACACTCTCTGGAAACACCATATATTTT
17	TRBV4-1	-	TRBJ2-3	-	CASSFVGGKRGTDTQYF	TGCGCCAGCAGTTTCGTGGGAGGCAAAAGGGGCACAGATACGCAGTATTTT
14	TRBV7-9	TRBD2	TRBJ2-1	once	CASRWTSANNEQFF	TGTGCCAGCAGGTGGACTAGCGCCAACAATGAGCAGTTCTTC
13	TRBV3-1/TRBV3-2	-	TRBJ2-7	-	CASSQVMGREQYF	TGTGCCAGCAGCCAAGTTATGGGGCGGGAGCAGTACTTC
16	TRBV18	TRBD2	TRBJ2-1	-	CASSPPNLAGGGEQFF	TGTGCCAGCTCACCACCAAATCTAGCGGGAGGGGGGGAGCAGTTCTTC
11	TRBV25-1	-	TRBJ1-1	-	CASSLDTEAFF	TGTGCCAGCTCTCTCGACACTGAAGCTTTCTTT
16	TRBV5-4	TRBD1	TRBJ2-7	-	CASSDRDRGSRYEQYF	TGTGCCAGCAGCGACCGGGACAGGGGTTCACGCTACGAGCAGTACTTC
12	TRBV2	TRBD1	TRBJ1-1	few	CASSRTGFEAFF	TGTGCCAGCAGCCGGACAGGGTTTGAAGCTTTCTTT
14	TRBV15	TRBD2	TRBJ2-5	once	CATSRRLAGETQYF	TGTGCCACCAGCAGGAGACTAGCGGGTGAGACCCAGTACTTC
18	TRBV27	TRBD1	TRBJ1-3	-	CASSRTGAVEISGNTIYF	TGTGCCAGCAGTAGGACAGGGGCGGTAGAGATATCTGGAAACACCATATATTTT
14	TRBV5-1	-	TRBJ2-7	-	CASSALEAGYEQYF	TGCGCCAGCAGCGCTCTAGAGGCGGGCTACGAGCAGTACTTC
15	TRBV6-1	TRBD1	TRBJ1-1	few	CASSDLVQGKPEAFF	TGTGCCAGCAGTGACCTAGTACAGGGGAAGCCTGAAGCTTTCTTT
16	TRBV3-1/TRBV3-2	TRBD2	TRBJ2-2	-	CASSHGTSGRSGELFF	TGTGCCAGCAGCCATGGGACTAGCGGGAGGTCCGGGGAGCTGTTTTTT
12	TRBV12-3/TRBV12-4	-	TRBJ1-3	once	CASSPPGVPIYF	TGTGCCAGCAGTCCCCCCGGGGTCCCCATATATTTT
17	TRBV9	TRBD2	TRBJ2-2	-	CASSAQREGVNTGELFF	TGTGCCAGCAGCGCCCAGCGGGAGGGGGTTAACACCGGGGAGCTGTTTTTT
14	TRBV18	TRBD2	TRBJ2-2	-	CASSATSGTGELFF	TGTGCCAGCTCAGCGACTAGCGGCACCGGGGAGCTGTTTTTT
13	TRBV6-5	-	TRBJ2-5	-	CASSQTIAKTQYF	TGTGCCAGCAGCCAGACCATAGCAAAGACCCAGTACTTC
15	TRBV5-4	-	TRBJ2-2	-	CASSSEPKKTGELFF	TGTGCCAGCAGCTCTGAGCCCAAGAAGACCGGGGAGCTGTTTTTT
14	TRBV7-6	-	TRBJ1-4	-	CASSPQSHYEKLFF	TGTGCCAGCAGCCCCCAGTCGCATTATGAAAAACTGTTTTTT
15	TRBV9	TRBD1	TRBJ1-4	-	CASSVQGATNEKLFF	TGTGCCAGCAGCGTACAGGGGGCAACTAATGAAAAACTGTTTTTT
19	TRBV5-1	TRBD2	TRBJ2-1	-	CASRGGLAGVPSSYNEQFF	TGCGCCAGCAGGGGGGGACTAGCGGGAGTCCCAAGCTCCTACAATGAGCAGTTCTTC
14	TRBV6-5	-	TRBJ2-3	-	CASSRGISTDTQYF	TGTGCCAGCAGCCGCGGGATTAGCACAGATACGCAGTATTTT
16	TRBV3-1/TRBV3-2	TRBD1	TRBJ2-7	-	CASSQSPGQGFYEQYF	TGTGCCAGCAGCCAATCTCCGGGACAGGGATTCTACGAGCAGTACTTC
12	TRBV28	-	TRBJ1-3	-	CASINSGNTIYF	TGTGCCAGCATAAACTCTGGAAACACCATATATTTT
14	TRBV3-1/TRBV3-2	-	TRBJ1-6	-	CASSQGGQGSPLHF	TGTGCCAGCAGCCAAGGGGGGCAAGGATCACCCCTCCACTTT
22	TRBV29-1	TRBD2	TRBJ2-5	-	CSVEKGAKVGGRGTASRETQYF	TGCAGCGTTGAGAAAGGGGCTAAAGTCGGCGGGAGGGGAACGGCTTCAAGGGAGACCCAGTACTTC
15	TRBV30	TRBD2	TRBJ2-3	-	CAWSVLAGGEDTQYF	TGTGCCTGGAGTGTACTAGCGGGAGGGGAGGATACGCAGTATTTT
15	TRBV27	TRBD2	TRBJ2-1	-	CASSQGLAGGNEQFF	TGTGCCAGCAGTCAGGGACTAGCGGGAGGCAATGAGCAGTTCTTC